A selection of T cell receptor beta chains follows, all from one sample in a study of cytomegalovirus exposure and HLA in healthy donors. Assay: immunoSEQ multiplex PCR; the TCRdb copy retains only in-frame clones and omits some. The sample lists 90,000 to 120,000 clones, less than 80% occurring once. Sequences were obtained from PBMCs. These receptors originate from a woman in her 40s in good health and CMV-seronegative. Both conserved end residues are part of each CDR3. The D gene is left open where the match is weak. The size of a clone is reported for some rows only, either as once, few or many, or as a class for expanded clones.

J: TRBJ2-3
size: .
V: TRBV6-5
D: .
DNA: TGTGCCAGCAGCCCTACGGGACTGACTACAGATACGCAGTATTTT
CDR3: CASSPTGLTTDTQYF

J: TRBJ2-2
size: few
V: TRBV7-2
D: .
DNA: TGTGCCAGCAGCTTAGGGCCATGGACATTGAACACCGGGGAGCTGTTTTTT
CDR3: CASSLGPWTLNTGELFF

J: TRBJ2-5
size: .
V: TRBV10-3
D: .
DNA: TGTGCCGTTAGCATTAGTCGGGAGACCCAGTACTTC
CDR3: CAVSISRETQYF

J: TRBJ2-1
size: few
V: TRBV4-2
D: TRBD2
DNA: TGTGCCAGCAGCCAGCGGGAGGGCCCGTTCAATGAGCAGTTCTTC
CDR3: CASSQREGPFNEQFF

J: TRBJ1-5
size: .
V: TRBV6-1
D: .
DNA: TGTGCCAGCAGTGGTCCGAGCGGGGGCTATAGCAATCAGCCCCAGCATTTT
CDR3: CASSGPSGGYSNQPQHF

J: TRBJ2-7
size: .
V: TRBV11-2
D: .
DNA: TGTGCCAGCAGCTTAGTCCAAAACCCCAGGGGAGGGGGCTACGAGCAGTACTTC
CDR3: CASSLVQNPRGGGYEQYF

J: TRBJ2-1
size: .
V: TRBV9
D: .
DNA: TGTGCCAGCGGGCAAAGCTCCTACAATGAGCAGTTCTTC
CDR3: CASGQSSYNEQFF

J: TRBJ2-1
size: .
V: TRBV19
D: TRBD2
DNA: TGTGCCAGTAGTATGAGGCTAGCGGGCTCCTACAATGAGCAGTTCTTC
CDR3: CASSMRLAGSYNEQFF

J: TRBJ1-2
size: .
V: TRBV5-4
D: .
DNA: TGTGCCAGCAGCTTGGTCGGGGTAGACTATGGCTACACCTTC
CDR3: CASSLVGVDYGYTF

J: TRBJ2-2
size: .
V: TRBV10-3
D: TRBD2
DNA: TGTGCCATCAGTGAGTCAGGAGGAGCGGGGCGGGTCACCGGGGAGCTGTTTTTT
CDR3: CAISESGGAGRVTGELFF

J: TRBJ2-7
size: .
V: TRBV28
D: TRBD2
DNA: TGTGCCAGCAGTTCGGGCGGGAGTTTATACGAGCAGTACTTC
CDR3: CASSSGGSLYEQYF

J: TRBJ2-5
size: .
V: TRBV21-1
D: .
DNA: TGTGCCAGCAGCCCCTGGGAGGGAACGGTACAAGAGACCCAGTACTTC
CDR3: CASSPWEGTVQETQYF

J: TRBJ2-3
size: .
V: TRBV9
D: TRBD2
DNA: TGTGCCAGCAACCGAGCCATAGGACTAGTGGGGGGTGTGGATACGCAGTATTTT
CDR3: CASNRAIGLVGGVDTQYF

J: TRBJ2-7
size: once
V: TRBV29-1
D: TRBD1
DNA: TGCAGCGGGGGACAGGGAGTCTACGAGCAGTACTTC
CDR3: CSGGQGVYEQYF

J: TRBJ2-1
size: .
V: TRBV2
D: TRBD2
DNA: TGTGCCAGCAGTGAATCTAGCGGGGATTACAATGAGCAGTTCTTC
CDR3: CASSESSGDYNEQFF

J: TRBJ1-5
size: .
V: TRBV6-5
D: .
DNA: TGTGCCAGCAGTTACGATGAGAGCAATCAGCCCCAGCATTTT
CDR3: CASSYDESNQPQHF

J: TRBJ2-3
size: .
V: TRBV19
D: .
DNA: TGTGCCAGTAGTTTTCCAGGGGCAGATACGCAGTATTTT
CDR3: CASSFPGADTQYF

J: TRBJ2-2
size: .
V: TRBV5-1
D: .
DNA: TGCGCCAGCAGCTCAACCGGGACTGACACCGGGGAGCTGTTTTTT
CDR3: CASSSTGTDTGELFF

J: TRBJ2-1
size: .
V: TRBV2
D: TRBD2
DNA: TGTGCCAGCAGTGAACAGCGGGAGTCTTACAATGAGCAGTTCTTC
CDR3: CASSEQRESYNEQFF

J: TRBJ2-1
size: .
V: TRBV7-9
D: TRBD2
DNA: TGTGCCAGCAGCGGGACTAGCGGGGGACCGGAGGGAGAGCAGTTCTTC
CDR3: CASSGTSGGPEGEQFF

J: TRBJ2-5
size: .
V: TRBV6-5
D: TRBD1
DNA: TGTGCCAGCAGGGCCGGGACAGAGGAAGAGACCCAGTACTTC
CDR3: CASRAGTEEETQYF

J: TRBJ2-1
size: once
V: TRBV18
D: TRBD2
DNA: TGTGCCAGCTACCAGGCGGGACTAGCGATCAATGAGCAGTTCTTC
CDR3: CASYQAGLAINEQFF

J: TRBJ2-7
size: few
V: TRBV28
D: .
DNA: TGTGCCAGCAGGACCACTCCGGGGGTCGAGCAGTACTTC
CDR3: CASRTTPGVEQYF

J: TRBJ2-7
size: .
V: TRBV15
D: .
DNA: TGTGCCACCAGCCTACCCGAGGGGGAACAGCAGTACTTC
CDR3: CATSLPEGEQQYF

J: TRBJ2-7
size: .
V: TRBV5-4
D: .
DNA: TGTGCCAGCAGCTTGATGGGGGGCGAGCAGTACTTC
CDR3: CASSLMGGEQYF

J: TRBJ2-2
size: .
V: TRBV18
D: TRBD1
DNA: TGTGCCAGCTCACAGAACAGGGGCACCGGGGAGCTGTTTTTT
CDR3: CASSQNRGTGELFF

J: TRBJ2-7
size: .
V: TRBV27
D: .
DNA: TGTGCCAGCAGGGGGGGGGCTCTCGGCTACGAGCAGTACTTC
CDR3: CASRGGALGYEQYF

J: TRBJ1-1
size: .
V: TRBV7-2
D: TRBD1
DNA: TGTGCCAGCAACCGGGACAGGGGTATAAGCACTGAAGCTTTCTTT
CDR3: CASNRDRGISTEAFF

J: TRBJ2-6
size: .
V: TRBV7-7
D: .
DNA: TGTGCCAGCAGCCCTCGGTCTGGGGCCAACGTCCTGACTTTC
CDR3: CASSPRSGANVLTF

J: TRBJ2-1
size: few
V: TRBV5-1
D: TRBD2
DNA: TGCGCCAGCAGTTCCTCACTAGCGGGGGCCAACAATGAGCAGTTCTTC
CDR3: CASSSSLAGANNEQFF

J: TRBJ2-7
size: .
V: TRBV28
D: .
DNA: TGTGCCAGCAGACAACCCACCGACGGGACCTACGAGCAGTACTTC
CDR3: CASRQPTDGTYEQYF

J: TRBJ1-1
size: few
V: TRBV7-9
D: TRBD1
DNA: TGTGCCAGCAGTTATCCGGGACAGGAACGGACTGAAGCTTTCTTT
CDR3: CASSYPGQERTEAFF

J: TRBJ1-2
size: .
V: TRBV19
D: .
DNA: TGTGCCAGTACCACCGGGAGTGGCTATGGCTACACCTTC
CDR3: CASTTGSGYGYTF

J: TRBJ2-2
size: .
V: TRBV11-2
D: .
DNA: TGTGCCAGCAGCTTCAGGGCCCAGTGGCTCGGGGAGCTGTTTTTT
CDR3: CASSFRAQWLGELFF

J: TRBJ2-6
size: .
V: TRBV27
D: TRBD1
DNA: TGTGCCAGCAGTAGTCCCTCGGGACAGGGGGCGGTATTTGGGGCCAACGTCCTGACTTTC
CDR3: CASSSPSGQGAVFGANVLTF

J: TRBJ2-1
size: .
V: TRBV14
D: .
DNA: TGTGCCAGCAGTGGGGGCAGGAATCAGTTCTTC
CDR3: CASSGGRNQFF

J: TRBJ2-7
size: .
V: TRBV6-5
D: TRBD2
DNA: TGTGCCAGCAGGTCACCGGGACTAGCCTACGAGCAGTACTTC
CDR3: CASRSPGLAYEQYF

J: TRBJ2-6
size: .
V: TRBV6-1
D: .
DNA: TGTGCCAGCAGTGAAGCAGGGGGTGGGCTTGGGGCCAACGTCCTGACTTTC
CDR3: CASSEAGGGLGANVLTF

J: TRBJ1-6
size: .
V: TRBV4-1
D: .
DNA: TGCGCCACCTCGGGGTTTTCGAATTCACCCCTCCACTTT
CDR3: CATSGFSNSPLHF

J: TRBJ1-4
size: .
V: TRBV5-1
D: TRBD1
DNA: TGCGCCAGCAGCTTGAGGGCAGGGGGCCCTAATGAAAAACTGTTTTTT
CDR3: CASSLRAGGPNEKLFF

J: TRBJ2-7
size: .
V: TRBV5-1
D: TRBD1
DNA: TGCGCCAGCAGAAACGTAGGTGGGACAGGGGCGATCGAGCAGTACTTC
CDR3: CASRNVGGTGAIEQYF

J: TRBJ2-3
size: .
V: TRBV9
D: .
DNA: TGTGCCAGCAGCGTAGTTAGCGGAGGGAGGACAGATACGCAGTATTTT
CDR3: CASSVVSGGRTDTQYF

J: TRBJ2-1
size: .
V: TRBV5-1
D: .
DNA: TGCGCCAGCAGCGGGGGACTCCGTGGGGACAATGAGCAGTTCTTC
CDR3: CASSGGLRGDNEQFF

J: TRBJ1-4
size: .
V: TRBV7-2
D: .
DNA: TGTGCCAGCAGCTTACAAGGGGAAGATGAAAAACTGTTTTTT
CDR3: CASSLQGEDEKLFF

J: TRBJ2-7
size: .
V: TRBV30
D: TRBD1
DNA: TGTGCCTGGGACAGGGGACTGTACTACGAGCAGTACTTC
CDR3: CAWDRGLYYEQYF

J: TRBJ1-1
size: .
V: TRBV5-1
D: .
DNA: TGCGCCAGCGGTTTACTGCAGGGCGCCGCTGAAGCTTTCTTT
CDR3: CASGLLQGAAEAFF

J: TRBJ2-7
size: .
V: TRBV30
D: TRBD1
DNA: TGTGCCTGCCGTGGGGACAGCCAAAACTACGAGCAGTACTTC
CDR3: CACRGDSQNYEQYF

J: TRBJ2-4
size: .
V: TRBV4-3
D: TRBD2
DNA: TGCGCCAGCAGCGTCTCGGGCGGGGGGGTGTACATTCAGTACTTC
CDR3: CASSVSGGGVYIQYF

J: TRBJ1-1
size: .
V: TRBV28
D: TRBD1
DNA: TGTGCCAGCACCACACAGGGGGGGGAACACACTGAAGCTTTCTTT
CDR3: CASTTQGGEHTEAFF

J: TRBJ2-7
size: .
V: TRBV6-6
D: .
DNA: TGTGCCAGCACACGAGACATCTCCTACGAGCAGTACTTC
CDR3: CASTRDISYEQYF

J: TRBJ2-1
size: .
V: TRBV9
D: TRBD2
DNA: TGTGCCAGCAGCGTAGTGGCGGGGGCCTACAATGAGCAGTTCTTC
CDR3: CASSVVAGAYNEQFF

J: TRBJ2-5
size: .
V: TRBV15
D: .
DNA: TGTGCCACCAGCAGAGATAGCGCGGGGACCCAGTACTTC
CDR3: CATSRDSAGTQYF